These 22 T cell receptor beta chains were all obtained from the same sample, sequenced in a study of shared clonotypes between healthy human individuals. Method: immunoSEQ multiplex PCR; TCRdb's copy keeps in-frame clones and lacks some. The sample lists 2 million to 2.5 million clones, about 94% seen once, with approximately 0.13% in the top ten. Source material: naive CD4+ T cells sorted from blood. The subset: CD45RA+ positively selected. These receptors all come from a man between 18 and 29 years old in good health.

This rearrangement joins TRBV29-1 to TRBJ2-3; D possibly uses TRBD1 or TRBD2 (5 bases each). The CDR3 runs 13 residues. V lost 5 bases and J lost 1, with 10 bases in between. Germline V gene sequence: CDR1 SQVTM, CDR2 ANQGSEA. The CDR3 is CSVRDGGTDTQYF. CDR3 in DNA: TGCAGCGTTCGGGACGGAGGCACAGATACGCAGTATTTT.

This chain joins TRBV10-3 and TRBJ2-1, with D possibly being TRBD1 or TRBD2 (6 bases each). Trimming took off 8 bases at V and 2 bases at J, with 28 bases between the two ends. The CDR3 runs 19 residues. In germline, CDR1 is ENHRY, CDR2 SYGVKD. This CDR3 reads CAIQAVGGHHKRTYNEQFF. For the CDR3, the DNA is TGTGCCATCCAGGCCGTCGGGGGCCACCACAAACGTACCTACAATGAGCAGTTCTTC.

This chain uses TRBV30 with TRBJ2-3; D gene unclear. Per germline, CDR1 GTSNPN and CDR2 SVGIG (reference sequence). The CDR3 extends over 15 amino acids. V was shortened by 0 bases and J by 1 base, with 11 bases between the two germline ends. In nucleotides, the CDR3 is TGTGCCTGGAGTGTAGCCAGGCGAGGCACAGATACGCAGTATTTT. Residues: CAWSVARRGTDTQYF.

The genes are TRBV11-2 and TRBJ2-3, with a possible D match to TRBD1 (5 bases). The CDR3 extends over 14 amino acids. Germline V CDR1 and CDR2: SGHAT, FQNNGV. The ends were cut back, 5 bases at V and 5 bases at J, with 14 bases in the middle. The CDR3 DNA reads TGTGCCAGCAGCCCCAGGGTATTGGGAGATACGCAGTATTTT. Its protein is CASSPRVLGDTQYF.

The V gene is TRBV7-9, the J gene TRBJ2-7, with 7 bases lining up with TRBD1. Germline V gene data show CDR1 as SEHNR and CDR2 as FQNEAQ (reference sequence). The J segment lost 6 bases and the V segment lost 4 bases, leaving 12 bases of the junction unmatched. The CDR3 length is 15 residues. The CDR3 DNA reads as TGTGCCAGCAGCTCGACCGGGACAGTTATACGCGAGCAGTACTTC. It codes for CASSSTGTVIREQYF.

CDR3 residues: CAWSAGVGTSLNEQYF. The CDR3 coding sequence is TGTGCCTGGAGCGCGGGGGTCGGGACCTCTCTCAACGAGCAGTACTTC. The chain has TRBV30 and TRBJ2-7; 7 bases fit TRBD2. From germline, CDR1 is GTSNPN and CDR2 SVGIG (reference sequence). CDR3 size: 16 residues. J was trimmed by 5 bases and V by 3 bases; bases with no gene match: 16.

The chain combines TRBV2 with TRBJ1-1; D gene unclear. Germline V CDR1 and CDR2: SNHLY, FYNNEI. The CDR3 runs 14 residues. V was pared by 5 bases and J by 1 base, with 11 bases between. This CDR3 is CASSTLEANTEAFF. CDR3 nucleotide sequence: TGTGCCAGCAGTACACTCGAGGCGAACACTGAAGCTTTCTTT.

As to this clone: This same CDR3 is encoded by further DNA sequences in the sample. The V gene is TRBV19, the J gene TRBJ2-7, with TRBD2 identical over 7 bases. The CDR3 runs to 14 residues. The germline gives CDR1 LNHDA, CDR2 SQIVND (reference sequence). The trim removed 2 bases at V and 4 bases at J, leaving 5 bases unmatched. The CDR3 reads CASSIQGGGYEQYF. The CDR3 bases are TGTGCCAGTAGTATACAGGGCGGGGGATACGAGCAGTACTTC.

This clone has only one observation. Different DNA sequences within this sample yield the same CDR3. The rearrangement uses TRBV10-3 and TRBJ2-7, with 8 bases matching TRBD2. Germline CDR1 reads ENHRY; CDR2 reads SYGVKD. The CDR3 contains 14 residues. V shed 4 bases, J shed 0 bases, and the junction held 2 bases outside the gene matches. As DNA, the CDR3 is TGTGCCATCAGTGGCGGGACTAGCTCCTACGAGCAGTACTTC. It yields the protein CAISGGTSSYEQYF.

The chain is built from TRBV7-2 and TRBJ2-1, with D unresolved. V gave up 5 bases and J gave up 7 bases, with 12 bases separating them. Germline V gene sequence: CDR1 SGHTA, CDR2 FQGNSA. The CDR3 covers 13 residues. CDR3 in amino acids: CASSLGAGNEQFF. The CDR3 nucleotides read TGTGCCAGCAGCCTGGGCGCTGGGAATGAGCAGTTCTTC. Based on the CDR3 plus reference TRBV7-2 and TRBJ2-1, the full variable domain is GAGVSQSPSNKVTEKGKDVELRCDPISGHTALYWYRQSLGQGLEFLIYFQGNSAPDKSGLPSDRFSAERTGGSVSTLTIQRTQQEDSAVYLCASSLGAGNEQFFGPGTRLTVL.

On this clone itself: Distinct nucleotide sequences in the sample also encode this CDR3. The V call is TRBV29-1, the J call TRBJ1-3; D is ambiguous. Trimming took 4 bases from V and 2 from J, leaving 6 bases between them. This CDR3 is 12 amino acids long. Looked up from germline, CDR1 is SQVTM and CDR2 is ANQGSEA. The CDR3 bases are TGCAGCGTTGTGGGTCCTGGAAACACCATATATTTT. It translates to CSVVGPGNTIYF.

The chain couples TRBV2 to TRBJ2-7, with D perhaps matching TRBD1 (8 bases). This CDR3 spans 17 amino acids. Trimming took off 5 bases at V and 2 bases at J, with 22 bases between the two ends. Germline assignment: CDR1 SNHLY and CDR2 FYNNEI. CDR3 in amino acids: CASSRGAARRGPYEQYF. The CDR3 coding sequence is TGTGCCAGCAGTCGGGGGGCGGCCCGCAGGGGGCCCTACGAGCAGTACTTC.

V is TRBV5-6 and J is TRBJ2-5, with D maybe TRBD2 (6 bases). This CDR3 region has 14 residues. Trimming left V 3 bases short and J 1 base short, with 10 bases between. The V gene's germline CDR1 is SGHDT and CDR2 YYEEEE. The CDR3 nucleotides read TGTGCCAGCAGCTGGGGGGATCTCCAAGAGACCCAGTACTTC. Encoded protein: CASSWGDLQETQYF.

The chain has TRBV7-3 and TRBJ2-6; D remains ambiguous. The CDR3 runs 14 residues. With 5 bases removed from V and 4 bases from J, the gap between germline ends came to 9 bases. CDR1 and CDR2 (germline): SGHTA, FQGTGA. Here the CDR3 reads CASSPNAGANVLTF. The CDR3 DNA sequence: TGTGCCAGCAGCCCGAACGCGGGGGCCAACGTCCTGACTTTC.

The chain uses TRBV6-6 and TRBJ1-6, with a tentative D call TRBD1 (5 bases). The V and J ends lost 1 base and 8 bases respectively, with 12 bases between them. The CDR3 is 15 residues long. Per the germline V gene, CDR1 is MNHNY and CDR2 is SVGAGI (reference sequence). DNA for the CDR3: TGTGCCAGCAGTTACTTTAGGGGCGGTGATTCACCCCTCCACTTT. It translates to CASSYFRGGDSPLHF.

The CDR3, as DNA: TGTGCCAGCAGTGAATCCGGCGGCATGAGGGGCTACACCTTC. It specifies CASSESGGMRGYTF. The rearrangement joins TRBV25-1 to TRBJ1-2; D gene unclear. V was cut by 1 base and J by 8 bases, with 14 bases left in between. This CDR3 region has 14 residues. Germline V gene data show CDR1 as MGHDK and CDR2 as SYGVNS.

The CDR3 nucleotides are TGTGCCAGCAGCCTAGGACGGTCATACAATGAGCAGTTCTTC. This codes for CASSLGRSYNEQFF. J is TRBJ2-1 and V is TRBV5-8, with D unclear. Trimming removed 4 bases at V and 4 bases at J, with 12 bases between. Looked up from germline, CDR1 is SGHTS and CDR2 is YDEGEE. The CDR3 covers 14 residues.

Comment on this clone: Other DNA sequences in the same sample also yield this CDR3. V gene TRBV19 combines with J gene TRBJ2-7; possibly TRBD2 for D (5 bases). Trimming cost V 5 bases and J 1 base, with 9 bases left between them. The CDR3 totals 13 residues. Germline V gene lookup returns CDR1 LNHDA and CDR2 SQIVND (reference sequence). The CDR3 region is CASSARDSYEQYF. As DNA, the CDR3 is TGTGCCAGTAGTGCTCGGGATTCCTACGAGCAGTACTTC.

The rearrangement joins TRBV7-3 to TRBJ1-5; tentatively, D is TRBD1 (6 bases). The CDR3 has 13 residues. CDR1 is SGHTA and CDR2 is FQGTGA in the germline V gene. Trimming took 5 bases from V and 6 from J, leaving 11 bases between them. The CDR3, as DNA: TGTGCCAGCAGCCCAACAGGGCCTCAGCCCCAGCATTTT. As protein: CASSPTGPQPQHF.

This chain links TRBV10-3 with TRBJ1-2; D gene uncertain. V lost 4 bases and J lost 2, with 17 bases in between. The CDR3 runs to 16 residues. Germline values: CDR1 ENHRY, CDR2 SYGVKD. This chain's CDR3 is CAISGLFTASNYGYTF. In nucleotides, the CDR3 is TGTGCCATCAGTGGGTTATTCACCGCGAGCAACTATGGCTACACCTTC.

J is TRBJ1-4 and V is TRBV5-6, with D perhaps matching TRBD1 (6 bases). The CDR3 consists of 14 residues. Germline values: CDR1 SGHDT, CDR2 YYEEEE. Trimming took off 4 bases at V and 5 bases at J, with 12 bases between the two ends. The CDR3 bases are TGTGCCAGCAGCCCCAGGGGTAGGAATGAAAAACTGTTTTTT. This gives the protein CASSPRGRNEKLFF. The whole variable domain, remainder taken from reference TRBV5-6 and TRBJ1-4, is DAGVTQSPTHLIKTRGQQVTLRCSPKSGHDTVSWYQQALGQGPQFIFQYYEEEERQRGNFPDRFSGHQFPNYSSELNVNALLLGDSALYLCASSPRGRNEKLFFGSGTQLSVL.

This rearrangement joins TRBV30 to TRBJ1-3; TRBD1 matches 7 bases. V lost 3 bases, J lost 0 bases, and 5 bases stayed unmatched. The CDR3 runs 15 residues. In germline, CDR1 is GTSNPN, CDR2 SVGIG (reference sequence). CDR3 sequence reads: CAWSEQGRSGNTIYF. The CDR3 coding sequence is TGTGCCTGGAGCGAACAGGGGCGCTCTGGAAACACCATATATTTT. The full variable domain, rest sourced from reference TRBV30 and TRBJ1-3, is SQTIHQWPATLVQPVGSPLSLECTVEGTSNPNLYWYRQAAGRGLQLLFYSVGIGQISSEVPQNLSASRPQDRQFILSSKKLLLSDSGFYLCAWSEQGRSGNTIYFGEGSWLTVV.